This passage covers 3 T cell receptor beta chains from one sample sequenced in a study of blood T cell repertoires in COVID-19. The table came from immunoSEQ multiplex PCR; TCRdb's copy has only in-frame clones and leaves some out. The data show approximately 210,000 clones, around four fifths seen once. The sample was peripheral blood. Every receptor here comes from a woman in her 50s with acute or convalescent COVID-19.

The CDR3 loop is CASRGEGGLLFF. The CDR3 bases are TGTGCCAGCAGAGGTGAGGGGGGGTTACTGTTTTTT. The chain employs TRBV27 and TRBJ1-4; a weak D match, TRBD1 (6 bases). The ends were cut back, 6 bases at V and 13 bases at J, with 15 bases in the middle. This CDR3 has 12 residues. Germline V lookup: CDR1 MNHEY, CDR2 SMNVEV (reference sequence).

This clone appeared once. The chain recombines TRBV19 with TRBJ1-2; D gene unclear. The germline V gene encodes CDR1 LNHDA and CDR2 SQIVND (reference sequence). This CDR3 has 15 residues. The V end was cut by 7 bases, the J end by 4 bases, with 19 bases between. CDR3 DNA sequence: TGTGCCAGTACCCCGAACCCCCCAACAGCCTATGGCTACACCTTC. Its translation: CASTPNPPTAYGYTF.

The V call is TRBV6-5, the J call TRBJ2-7; unclear D gene. Germline V gene data show CDR1 as MNHEY and CDR2 as SVGAGI. Trimming stripped 2 bases from V and 0 bases from J, with 8 bases between. The CDR3 has 14 amino acids. The CDR3 sequence is CASSYNSFSYEQYF. The CDR3 bases are TGTGCCAGCAGTTACAACAGTTTCTCCTACGAGCAGTACTTC.